The clone carrying this T cell receptor (beta chain) was counted only a few times. Its antigen remains unidentified. The record originates from a study of response to subunit inactivated influenza vaccine. Study-wide results and limits: The authors proposed limited new T cell recruitment per seasonal influenza vaccination.

Using its own MiXCR run on the RT-PCR reads, TCRdb lists one record per CDR3 protein. Altogether 600,000 to 850,000 distinct CDR3 sequences are present, 14% being singletons, with the ten largest covering 7.5% to 8%. This CDR3 contains 13 residues. Trimming cost V 3 bases and J 9 bases, with 12 bases left between them. The J gene is TRBJ2-1, the V gene TRBV12-3 or TRBV12-4; the D gene could be TRBD1 or TRBD2 (5 bases each). This sample comprised PBMCs from blood, obtained around 14 days before vaccination. This TCR was sampled from a man aged 45-65 years who received an inactivated influenza vaccine. CDR3 nucleotides: TGTGCCAGCAGTTTTGGGGGTGGATTTGAGCAGTTCTTC. This translates into CASSFGGGFEQFF.